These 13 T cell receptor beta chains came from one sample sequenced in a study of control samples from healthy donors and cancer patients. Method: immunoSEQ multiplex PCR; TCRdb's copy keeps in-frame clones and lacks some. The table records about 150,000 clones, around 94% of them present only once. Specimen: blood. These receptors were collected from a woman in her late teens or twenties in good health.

Here the CDR3 DNA reads TGTGCCAGCAGTGAATCTAGGGCGAGCAATCAGCCCCAGCATTTT. Its translation: CASSESRASNQPQHF. This chain joins TRBV2 and TRBJ1-5, with D unresolved. Germline CDR1 reads SNHLY; CDR2 reads FYNNEI. CDR3 length: 15 residues. Trimming cost V 2 bases and J 1 base, with 9 bases left between them.

CDR3 residues: CASSLGAGTEQYF. CDR3 coding DNA: TGTGCCAGCAGCTTAGGGGCAGGGACCGAGCAGTACTTC. The gene calls are TRBV7-2 and TRBJ2-7; either TRBD1 or TRBD2 may fit D (5 bases each). The CDR3 runs 13 residues. Deletions cut 1 base from V and 6 bases from J, with 10 bases between. Germline assignment: CDR1 SGHTA and CDR2 FQGNSA.

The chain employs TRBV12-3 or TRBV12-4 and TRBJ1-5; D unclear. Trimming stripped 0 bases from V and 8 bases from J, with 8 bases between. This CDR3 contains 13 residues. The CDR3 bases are TGTGCCAGCAGTTTAGCGAGCCAGGAGCCCCAGCATTTT. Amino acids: CASSLASQEPQHF.

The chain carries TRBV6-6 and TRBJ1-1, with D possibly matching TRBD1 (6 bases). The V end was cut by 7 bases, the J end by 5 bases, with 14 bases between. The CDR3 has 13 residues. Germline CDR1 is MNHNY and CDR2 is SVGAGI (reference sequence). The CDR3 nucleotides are TGTGCCAGCAATTCCAGGGGAGGGACTGAAGCTTTCTTT. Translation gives CASNSRGGTEAFF.

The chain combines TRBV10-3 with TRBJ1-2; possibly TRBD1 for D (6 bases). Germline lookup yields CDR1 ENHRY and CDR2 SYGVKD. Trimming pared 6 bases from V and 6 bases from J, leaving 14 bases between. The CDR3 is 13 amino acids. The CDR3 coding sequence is TGTGCCATCAGAAAACAGGGTTTGGATGGCTACACCTTC. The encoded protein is CAIRKQGLDGYTF.

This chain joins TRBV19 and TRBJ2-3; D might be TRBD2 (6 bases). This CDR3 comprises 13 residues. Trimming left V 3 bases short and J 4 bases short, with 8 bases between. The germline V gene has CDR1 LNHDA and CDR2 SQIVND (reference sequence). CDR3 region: CASSIERADTQYF. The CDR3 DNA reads TGTGCCAGTAGTATTGAGCGGGCAGATACGCAGTATTTT.

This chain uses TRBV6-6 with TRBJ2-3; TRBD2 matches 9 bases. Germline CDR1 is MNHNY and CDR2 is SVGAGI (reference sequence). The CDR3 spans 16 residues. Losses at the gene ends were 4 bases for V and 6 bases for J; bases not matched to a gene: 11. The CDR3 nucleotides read TGTGCCAGCAGTTCCTTTGCGGGAGGGCTCTCGGATACGCAGTATTTT. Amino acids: CASSSFAGGLSDTQYF.

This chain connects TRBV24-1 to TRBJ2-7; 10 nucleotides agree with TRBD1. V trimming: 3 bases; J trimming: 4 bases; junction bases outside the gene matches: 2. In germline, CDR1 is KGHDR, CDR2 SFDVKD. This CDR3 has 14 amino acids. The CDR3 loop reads CATSDPGQGYEQYF. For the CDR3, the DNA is TGTGCCACCAGTGATCCGGGACAGGGGTACGAGCAGTACTTC.

CDR3 amino acids: CASSQLGQMSTDTQYF. DNA for the CDR3: TGCGCCAGCAGCCAATTAGGTCAAATGAGCACAGATACGCAGTATTTT. The rearrangement joins TRBV4-1 to TRBJ2-3, with no clear D. The germline V gene encodes CDR1 MGHRA and CDR2 YSYEKL. The length of the CDR3 is 16 residues. V lost 2 bases and J lost 0, with 12 bases in between.

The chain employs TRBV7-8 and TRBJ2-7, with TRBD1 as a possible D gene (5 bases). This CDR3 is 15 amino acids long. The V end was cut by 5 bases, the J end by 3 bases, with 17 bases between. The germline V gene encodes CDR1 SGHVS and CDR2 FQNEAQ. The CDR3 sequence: CASSGTGNKDYEQYF. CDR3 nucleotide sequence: TGTGCCAGCAGCGGTACAGGTAACAAGGACTACGAGCAGTACTTC.

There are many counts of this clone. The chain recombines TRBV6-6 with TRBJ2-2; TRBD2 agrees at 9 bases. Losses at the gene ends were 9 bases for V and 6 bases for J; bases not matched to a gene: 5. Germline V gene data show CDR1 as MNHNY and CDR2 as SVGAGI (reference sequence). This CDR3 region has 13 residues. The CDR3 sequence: CASGTSLPGELFF. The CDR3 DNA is TGTGCCAGTGGGACTAGCTTACCCGGGGAGCTGTTTTTT.

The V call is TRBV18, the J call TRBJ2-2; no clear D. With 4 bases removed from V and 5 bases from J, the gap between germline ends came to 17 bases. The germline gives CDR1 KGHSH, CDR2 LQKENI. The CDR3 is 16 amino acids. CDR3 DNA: TGTGCCAGCTCACTCATTTCTCCCACCGGAACCGGGGAGCTGTTTTTT. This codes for CASSLISPTGTGELFF.

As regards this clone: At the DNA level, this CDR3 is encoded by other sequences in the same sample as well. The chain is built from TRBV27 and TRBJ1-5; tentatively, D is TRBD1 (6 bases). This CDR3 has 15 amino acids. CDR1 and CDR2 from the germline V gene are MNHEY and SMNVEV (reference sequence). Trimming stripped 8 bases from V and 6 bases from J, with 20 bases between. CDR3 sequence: CASGRRGGAIQPQHF. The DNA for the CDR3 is TGTGCCAGCGGTCGACGGGGGGGGGCGATTCAGCCCCAGCATTTT.